The 27 T cell receptor beta chains below come from one sample, sequenced in a study of shared clonotypes between healthy human individuals. The repertoire was sequenced with immunoSEQ multiplex PCR; TCRdb's copy has only in-frame clones and lacks some. There are approximately 590,000 clones in the sample; 95% to 96% occur only once, and around 0.097% lies in the top ten. As defined, naive CD8 cells were CD45RO-negative and positively selected for CCR7, with terminally differentiated effector memory CD45RA+ cells excluded. The sample consisted of naive CD8+ T cells sorted from blood. The receptors come from a woman aged 25 to 39 in good health.

This rearrangement joins TRBV2 to TRBJ2-7; D unresolved. The V and J ends lost 10 bases and 2 bases respectively, with 24 bases between them. The CDR3 length is 16 residues. The germline gives CDR1 SNHLY, CDR2 FYNNEI. The CDR3 reads CAIFILGRGRAYEQYF. CDR3 coding DNA: TGTGCCATCTTTATATTGGGCCGCGGCCGAGCCTACGAGCAGTACTTC.

J is TRBJ2-7 and V is TRBV4-1; 9 positions agree with TRBD1. CDR3 length: 14 amino acids. Germline trimming cut 3 bases from V and 4 bases from J; bases unmatched to any gene: 4. Germline-derived CDR1 and CDR2 are MGHRA and YSYEKL. The CDR3 region has the DNA TGCGCCAGCAGCCACGGGACAGGGACATACGAGCAGTACTTC. Its protein product is CASSHGTGTYEQYF.

The chain links TRBV19 to TRBJ2-2; no clear D. Trimming took 7 bases from V and 4 from J, leaving 7 bases between them. Germline CDR1 and CDR2: LNHDA and SQIVND (reference sequence). The CDR3 covers 12 residues. CDR3 sequence (DNA): TGTGCCAGTACCCCCCCCACCGGGGAGCTGTTTTTT. Amino acid sequence: CASTPPTGELFF.

The chain couples TRBV6-6 to TRBJ2-1; TRBD2 aligns across 10 bases. Trimming took 2 bases from V and 9 from J; bases not matched to a gene: 7. This CDR3 spans 15 amino acids. Per germline, CDR1 MNHNY and CDR2 SVGAGI (reference sequence). The CDR3 spells CASSYSGLAGGEQFF. The CDR3 nucleotides are TGTGCCAGCAGTTACAGCGGGTTAGCGGGAGGTGAGCAGTTCTTC.

The rearrangement joins TRBV27 to TRBJ1-1, with 7 bases aligning to TRBD1. Germline V CDR1 and CDR2: MNHEY, SMNVEV (reference sequence). The CDR3 extends over 14 amino acids. V was clipped by 5 bases and J by 0 bases; unmatched bases: 3. CDR3 bases: TGTGCCAGCAGTACGACAGGGATGAACACTGAAGCTTTCTTT. Translating gives CASSTTGMNTEAFF.

V usage is TRBV29-1 and J usage is TRBJ2-2; the match to TRBD2 covers 9 bases. The length of the CDR3 is 17 residues. The germline gives CDR1 SQVTM, CDR2 ANQGSEA. V trimming: 5 bases; J trimming: 6 bases; junction bases outside the gene matches: 16. The CDR3 spells CSVWDSNSGLASGELFF. The DNA for the CDR3 is TGCAGCGTTTGGGACAGCAATTCGGGACTAGCCTCCGGGGAGCTGTTTTTT.

The chain uses TRBV14 and TRBJ2-1; 9 bases line up with TRBD2. CDR1 and CDR2 (germline): SGHDN, FVKESK. The length of the CDR3 is 18 residues. The V gene end was trimmed by 1 base and the J gene end by 4 bases; junction bases not matched to a gene: 11. The CDR3 here is CASSQARLADTIYNEQFF. The DNA for the CDR3 is TGTGCCAGCAGCCAAGCGCGACTAGCGGACACGATATACAATGAGCAGTTCTTC.

The chain joins TRBV29-1 to TRBJ1-2; tentatively, D is TRBD1 (5 bases). The CDR3 spans 12 residues. Trimming shortened V by 5 bases and J by 4 bases, and 11 bases separated the two germline ends. Germline-derived CDR1 and CDR2 are SQVTM and ANQGSEA. The DNA for the CDR3 is TGCAGCGTTCACGGGACCTTCTATGGCTACACCTTC. The encoded protein is CSVHGTFYGYTF.

The chain uses TRBV4-1 and TRBJ1-6; tentative D call: TRBD1 (5 bases). V shed 2 bases and J shed 7 bases, with 12 bases lying between them. The germline CDR1 and CDR2 sequences are MGHRA and YSYEKL. The CDR3 sequence is 15 residues long. This CDR3 reads CASSQLGLGNSPLHF. The CDR3 DNA follows: TGCGCCAGCAGCCAATTGGGACTCGGGAATTCACCCCTCCACTTT.

The chain uses TRBV27 and TRBJ2-7; the match to TRBD2 covers 8 bases. The CDR3 runs to 14 residues. V gave up 5 bases and J gave up 5 bases; unmatched junction bases: 8. The germline gives CDR1 MNHEY, CDR2 SMNVEV (reference sequence). This chain's CDR3 is CASSPTAGADEQYF. DNA of the CDR3: TGTGCCAGCAGTCCAACAGCGGGAGCGGACGAGCAGTACTTC.

The sample holds one count of this clone. The rearrangement joins TRBV11-2 to TRBJ2-2; 9 nucleotides match TRBD1. The CDR3 sequence is 17 residues long. Trimming cost V 5 bases and J 3 bases; bases outside gene matches: 10. Germline V gene data show CDR1 as SGHAT and CDR2 as FQNNGV. CDR3 sequence reads: CASSPKGGTGYTGELFF. In nucleotides, the CDR3 is TGTGCCAGCAGCCCCAAGGGAGGGACAGGGTACACCGGGGAGCTGTTTTTT.

The rearrangement joins TRBV4-1 to TRBJ2-3; 13 bases line up with TRBD2. With 3 bases clipped from V and 4 bases from J, the junction kept 7 bases outside the gene matches. Germline V lookup: CDR1 MGHRA, CDR2 YSYEKL. There are 17 residues in the CDR3. CDR3 region: CASSQPGLAGLADTQYF. DNA for the CDR3: TGCGCCAGCAGCCAGCCGGGACTAGCGGGACTTGCAGATACGCAGTATTTT.

The CDR3 loop is CASSEDGGVGDGYTF. CDR3 nucleotide sequence: TGTGCCAGCAGTGAAGATGGGGGAGTGGGAGATGGCTACACCTTC. The chain combines TRBV6-1 with TRBJ1-2; tentative D call: TRBD1 (5 bases). The CDR3 is 15 amino acids. V lost 1 base and J lost 6, with 15 bases in between. CDR1 is MNHNS and CDR2 is SASEGT in the germline V gene.

J is TRBJ2-1 and V is TRBV29-1, with D perhaps TRBD1 (5 bases). Trimming took 4 bases from V and 7 from J, leaving 17 bases between them. CDR1 is SQVTM, CDR2 ANQGSEA, per germline. The CDR3 length is 14 residues. The CDR3 is CSVAGARVGNEQFF. CDR3 nucleotide sequence: TGCAGCGTTGCTGGGGCCCGGGTTGGTAATGAGCAGTTCTTC.

The chain uses TRBV2 and TRBJ2-1; possibly TRBD2 for D (6 bases). This CDR3 comprises 13 residues. The germline V gene has CDR1 SNHLY and CDR2 FYNNEI. V was trimmed by 7 bases and J by 8 bases, leaving 15 bases between them. The CDR3 protein is CASIPGGEYEQFF. The CDR3 DNA follows: TGTGCCAGCATCCCAGGAGGGGAGTATGAGCAGTTCTTC.

V usage is TRBV29-1 and J usage is TRBJ1-5; 11 bases match TRBD1. The trim removed 4 bases at V and 2 bases at J, leaving 4 bases unmatched. CDR3 length equals 15 residues. Germline V lookup: CDR1 SQVTM, CDR2 ANQGSEA. CDR3 nucleotide sequence: TGCAGCGTTGCGGAGGACAGGGGGCGCAATCAGCCCCAGCATTTT. Residues: CSVAEDRGRNQPQHF.

The chain has TRBV4-1 and TRBJ2-7; a weak D match, TRBD1 (6 bases). Germline lookup yields CDR1 MGHRA and CDR2 YSYEKL. V was clipped by 4 bases and J by 0 bases, with 13 bases between them. The CDR3 is made up of 15 amino acids. The CDR3 protein is CASSLRQDHSYEQYF. CDR3 nucleotides: TGCGCCAGCAGCCTCCGACAGGACCACTCCTACGAGCAGTACTTC.

The chain uses TRBV28 and TRBJ2-7; maybe TRBD1 (5 bases). From germline, CDR1 is MDHEN and CDR2 SYDVKM. The CDR3 sequence is 16 residues long. V dropped 6 bases and J dropped 1 base, with 19 bases sitting between them. The CDR3 spells CASSLPAAGASYEQYF. CDR3 DNA sequence: TGTGCCAGCAGCTTACCGGCCGCTGGGGCTTCCTACGAGCAGTACTTC.

The chain has TRBV2 and TRBJ2-5, with 11 bases fitting TRBD2. Germline loops: CDR1 SNHLY, CDR2 FYNNEI. Trimming removed 2 bases from V and 5 bases from J; junction bases left unmatched: 4. This CDR3 has 15 amino acids. This CDR3 reads CASSELAGGRETQYF. CDR3 bases: TGTGCCAGCAGTGAACTAGCGGGAGGTAGGGAGACCCAGTACTTC.

The chain joins TRBV16 to TRBJ1-5; unclear D gene. The CDR3 spans 14 residues. V lost 5 bases and J lost 1, with 9 bases in between. Germline CDR1 KGHSY, CDR2 FQNENV. CDR3 bases: TGTGCCAGCAGCACCTCGGACAGCAATCAGCCCCAGCATTTT. It is translated as CASSTSDSNQPQHF.

This sequence joins TRBV4-1 and TRBJ1-2; no reliable D call. Germline CDR1 and CDR2: MGHRA and YSYEKL. The CDR3 totals 18 residues. The V end lost 4 bases, the J end lost 3 bases, and 24 bases lay between the germline ends. The CDR3 nucleotides are TGCGCCAGCAGCCCCCGCATAGTGGGTCTTGTCGGACACTATGGCTACACCTTC. It translates to CASSPRIVGLVGHYGYTF.

V is TRBV27 and J is TRBJ2-7; D may match TRBD1 or TRBD2 (5 bases each). The CDR3 length is 13 residues. Per the germline V gene, CDR1 is MNHEY and CDR2 is SMNVEV (reference sequence). Trimming took 3 bases from V and 7 from J, leaving 13 bases between them. The CDR3 DNA reads TGTGCCAGCAGTTTTTCAGGGTCGGGGGAGCAGTACTTC. The encoded protein is CASSFSGSGEQYF.

This clone was counted between two and nine times. The chain couples TRBV28 to TRBJ1-1; D remains unclear. CDR1 and CDR2 (germline): MDHEN, SYDVKM. V was clipped by 4 bases and J by 1 base, with 7 bases between them. The CDR3 length is 13 residues. This CDR3 reads CASSSETNTEAFF. For the CDR3, the DNA is TGTGCCAGCAGTTCGGAAACGAACACTGAAGCTTTCTTT.

J is TRBJ2-3 and V is TRBV7-2; the D is unclear. There are 14 residues in the CDR3. From germline, CDR1 is SGHTA and CDR2 FQGNSA. V lost 2 bases and J lost 4, with 10 bases in between. CDR3: CASSLSSGSDTQYF. CDR3 bases: TGTGCCAGCAGCTTATCTTCAGGTTCAGATACGCAGTATTTT.

This clone was counted a few times. The chain combines TRBV7-2 with TRBJ2-1; D unresolved. Between the trimmed V and J ends, which lost 1 base and 3 bases, there was a span of 13 bases. The CDR3 has 16 amino acids. Germline CDR1 and CDR2: SGHTA and FQGNSA. For the CDR3, the DNA is TGTGCCAGCAGCTTAGGTTGGCTGTCTGACTACAATGAGCAGTTCTTC. Encoded protein: CASSLGWLSDYNEQFF.

The V gene is TRBV5-8, the J gene TRBJ2-7; 8 nucleotides agree with TRBD1. Unmatched junction bases numbered 4, after V lost 0 bases and J lost 5 bases. Germline lookup yields CDR1 SGHTS and CDR2 YDEGEE. This CDR3 has 14 residues. CDR3 region: CASSLGQGFDEQYF. In DNA, the CDR3 is TGTGCCAGCAGCTTGGGACAGGGGTTCGACGAGCAGTACTTC.

This chain uses TRBV6-5 with TRBJ1-1; the D is unclear. Trimming removed 8 bases from V and 4 bases from J, with 14 bases in between. Germline-derived CDR1 and CDR2 are MNHEY and SVGAGI. The CDR3 consists of 13 residues. CDR3 in amino acids: CASGVGLSTEAFF. The CDR3 region has the DNA TGTGCCAGCGGGGTGGGGTTGAGCACTGAAGCTTTCTTT.